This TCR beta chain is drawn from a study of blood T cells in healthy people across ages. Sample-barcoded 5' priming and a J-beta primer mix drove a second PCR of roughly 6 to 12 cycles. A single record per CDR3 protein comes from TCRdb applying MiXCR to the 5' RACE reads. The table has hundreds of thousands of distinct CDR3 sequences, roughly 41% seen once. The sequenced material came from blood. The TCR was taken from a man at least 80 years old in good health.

DNA of the CDR3: TGCAGTGCGGAGACAGGGATCGCGGCTGAAGCTTTCTTT. Its protein is CSAETGIAAEAFF. The genes are TRBV20-1 and TRBJ1-1; 7 bases map to TRBD1. Losses at the gene ends were 6 bases for V and 6 bases for J; bases not matched to a gene: 10. Germline CDR1 DFQATT, CDR2 SNEGSKA (reference sequence). The CDR3 loop spans 13 amino acids.